Each of the 23 T cell receptor beta chains below was sequenced from the same sample in a study of blood T cell repertoires in COVID-19. The protocol was immunoSEQ multiplex PCR, while the TCRdb copy is restricted to in-frame clones and leaves out a portion. The repertoire includes hundreds of thousands of clones, about 90% of them detected once, and just under 7.5% sits in the top ten. The sequencing input was peripheral blood. These receptors were obtained from a woman in her seventies with COVID-19, enrolled during active disease.

The rearrangement uses TRBV7-9 and TRBJ2-4, with a possible D match to TRBD2 (6 bases). The length of the CDR3 is 18 residues. V was pared by 3 bases and J by 6 bases, with 24 bases between. From germline, CDR1 is SEHNR and CDR2 FQNEAQ (reference sequence). The DNA of the CDR3 is TGTGCCAGCAGCTTTGGCGTTCTGGGACTGACCAAGCCAAACATTCAGTACTTC. Translation: CASSFGVLGLTKPNIQYF.

CDR3 amino acids: CASSPRGAYNSPLHF. CDR3 DNA sequence: TGTGCCAGCAGTCCCAGGGGGGCCTATAATTCACCCCTCCACTTT. The chain combines TRBV11-2 with TRBJ1-6; 7 bases align to TRBD1. CDR1 and CDR2 (germline): SGHAT, FQNNGV. Germline trimming cut 6 bases from V and 2 bases from J; bases unmatched to any gene: 4. The CDR3 spans 15 residues.

The CDR3 loop reads CASSLVSGKLFF. The DNA of the CDR3 is TGTGCCAGCAGCTTGGTCTCAGGAAAACTGTTTTTT. The chain recombines TRBV5-6 with TRBJ1-4; D is ambiguous. Germline V CDR1 and CDR2: SGHDT, YYEEEE. This CDR3 contains 12 residues. Trimming removed 0 bases at V and 10 bases at J, with 7 bases between.

The chain joins TRBV5-1 to TRBJ1-2, with TRBD1 identical over 7 bases. The CDR3 spans 13 residues. Looked up from germline, CDR1 is SGHRS and CDR2 is YFSETQ. Germline trimming cut 3 bases from V and 8 bases from J; bases unmatched to any gene: 7. CDR3 nucleotide sequence: TGCGCCAGCAGCTACCAGACAGGGAAGGGCTACACCTTC. Encoded protein: CASSYQTGKGYTF.

The chain couples TRBV6-5 to TRBJ2-6, with 7 bases lining up with TRBD1. The junction had 0 bases not matched to a gene; V was cut back by 6 bases and J by 1 base. The CDR3 is made up of 14 amino acids. CDR1 is MNHEY and CDR2 is SVGAGI in the germline V gene. The DNA for the CDR3 is TGTGCCAGCAGGACAGGGTCTGGGGCCAACGTCCTGACTTTC. It translates to CASRTGSGANVLTF.

The rearrangement joins TRBV2 to TRBJ2-7; tentative D call: TRBD1 (6 bases). The CDR3 runs to 12 residues. Looked up from germline, CDR1 is SNHLY and CDR2 is FYNNEI. The V end lost 6 bases, the J end lost 3 bases, and 9 bases lay between the germline ends. As DNA, the CDR3 is TGTGCCAGCAGACAGGGTGGCTACGAGCAGTACTTC. Translating it yields CASRQGGYEQYF.

The chain uses TRBV25-1 and TRBJ1-5; 7 bases map to TRBD1. There are 16 residues in the CDR3. Trimming removed 5 bases from V and 6 bases from J; junction bases left unmatched: 13. Germline loops: CDR1 MGHDK, CDR2 SYGVNS. The CDR3 region is CASSSSTGWISQPQHF. CDR3 DNA sequence: TGTGCCAGCAGTTCCTCGACAGGGTGGATAAGTCAGCCCCAGCATTTT.

The V and J genes are TRBV27 and TRBJ1-2; D perhaps matches TRBD1 (5 bases). The germline V gene encodes CDR1 MNHEY and CDR2 SMNVEV (reference sequence). The CDR3 runs to 13 residues. Trimming stripped 4 bases from V and 5 bases from J, with 11 bases between. The CDR3 here is CASSYDSVYGYTF. In DNA, the CDR3 is TGTGCCAGCAGTTACGACAGTGTTTATGGCTACACCTTC.

V is TRBV18 and J is TRBJ1-1; 7 positions agree with TRBD1. The CDR3 length is 15 residues. CDR1 is KGHSH and CDR2 is LQKENI in the germline V gene. The trim removed 3 bases at V and 0 bases at J, leaving 4 bases unmatched. The CDR3 DNA reads TGTGCCAGCTCACCCGGGACAGTCATGAACACTGAAGCTTTCTTT. As protein: CASSPGTVMNTEAFF.

This chain joins TRBV2 and TRBJ2-5; 9 bases fit TRBD2. The CDR3 consists of 14 residues. The V and J ends lost 5 bases and 3 bases, in that order; junction bases with no gene match: 4. The germline gives CDR1 SNHLY, CDR2 FYNNEI. CDR3 protein: CASSPRTSEETQYF. CDR3 DNA: TGTGCCAGCAGTCCCCGGACTAGCGAAGAGACCCAGTACTTC.

The chain combines TRBV30 with TRBJ2-7; 10 bases agree with TRBD1. The CDR3 extends over 18 amino acids. V trimming: 0 bases; J trimming: 2 bases; junction bases outside the gene matches: 13. CDR1 and CDR2 from the germline V gene are GTSNPN and SVGIG (reference sequence). The CDR3 loop reads CAWSVRVRGQGGAYEQYF. In nucleotides, the CDR3 is TGTGCCTGGAGTGTACGAGTGCGCGGACAGGGGGGAGCCTACGAGCAGTACTTC.

J is TRBJ2-5 and V is TRBV27, with TRBD2 matching over 8 bases. The CDR3 consists of 16 residues. J gave up 2 bases and V 5 bases, and 10 bases lay outside the gene matches. Germline CDR1 is MNHEY and CDR2 is SMNVEV (reference sequence). The CDR3 here is CASSPPRGAPQETQYF. As DNA, the CDR3 is TGTGCCAGCAGTCCCCCGCGGGGGGCGCCTCAAGAGACCCAGTACTTC.

This chain uses TRBV4-1 with TRBJ1-1; D call uncertain. The V end lost 1 base, the J end lost 3 bases, and 18 bases lay between the germline ends. The CDR3 length is 17 residues. Germline V gene sequence: CDR1 MGHRA, CDR2 YSYEKL. CDR3 sequence (DNA): TGCGCCAGCAGCCAAGTTGAGTTGCCGGGGTTTGACACTGAAGCTTTCTTT. This gives the protein CASSQVELPGFDTEAFF.

The chain combines TRBV6-2 or TRBV6-3 with TRBJ1-2; D is uncertain. CDR1 is MNHEY and CDR2 is SVGEGT in the germline V gene. Trimming took off 3 bases at V and 8 bases at J, with 22 bases between the two ends. This CDR3 is 16 amino acids long. The CDR3 here is CASSYPPARRLKGYTF. The DNA of the CDR3 is TGTGCCAGCAGTTATCCCCCGGCCAGGAGGCTGAAAGGCTACACCTTC.

This rearrangement joins TRBV12-5 to TRBJ2-7, with D perhaps TRBD1 (6 bases). The CDR3 has 15 amino acids. Germline loops: CDR1 LGHNT, CDR2 FRNRAP. The germline V and J ends were trimmed by 4 bases and 4 bases, with 17 bases remaining between them. Here the CDR3 DNA reads TGTGCTAGTGGTTCCTACACCCAACAGGGTTACGAGCAGTACTTC. Amino acids: CASGSYTQQGYEQYF.

The V call is TRBV5-1, the J call TRBJ1-4, with unresolved D. This CDR3 contains 15 residues. With 4 bases removed from V and 8 bases from J, the gap between germline ends came to 18 bases. Per germline, CDR1 SGHRS and CDR2 YFSETQ. The CDR3: CASSPQTGLKEKLFF. CDR3 sequence (DNA): TGCGCCAGCAGCCCCCAGACGGGTTTAAAAGAAAAACTGTTTTTT.

The chain couples TRBV14 to TRBJ2-4, with D maybe TRBD1 (5 bases). V lost 1 base to trimming and J lost 9 bases, with 13 bases between them. The V gene's germline CDR1 is SGHDN and CDR2 FVKESK. CDR3 length: 14 amino acids. CDR3 DNA sequence: TGTGCCAGCAGCCAAGTCGCAGGGCCGGGCATTCAGTACTTC. Its protein product is CASSQVAGPGIQYF.

V and J are TRBV7-9 and TRBJ1-4; possibly TRBD1 for D (5 bases). There are 13 residues in the CDR3. The germline V and J ends were trimmed by 5 bases and 8 bases, with 12 bases remaining between them. In germline, CDR1 is SEHNR, CDR2 FQNEAQ (reference sequence). CDR3 bases: TGTGCCAGCAGCCCAGGGTTCAAGGAAAAACTGTTTTTT. Translated, it gives CASSPGFKEKLFF. Full variable domain (remainder filled in from reference TRBV7-9 and TRBJ1-4): DTGVSQNPRHKITKRGQNVTFRCDPISEHNRLYWYRQTLGQGPEFLTYFQNEAQLEKSRLLSDRFSAERPKGSFSTLEIQRTEQGDSAMYLCASSPGFKEKLFFGSGTQLSVL.

The rearrangement uses TRBV5-4 and TRBJ2-5, with TRBD2 matching 12 bases. The J segment lost 4 bases and the V segment lost 4 bases, leaving 11 bases of the junction unmatched. Germline CDR1 is SGHNT and CDR2 is YYREEE (reference sequence). This CDR3 has 17 residues. CDR3 amino acids: CASSRTSSGGAGETQYF. The CDR3, as DNA: TGTGCCAGCAGCAGAACCTCTAGCGGGGGGGCGGGAGAGACCCAGTACTTC.

The chain joins TRBV9 to TRBJ2-5; unclear D gene. The V and J ends lost 0 bases and 4 bases respectively, with 7 bases between them. Per germline, CDR1 SGDLS and CDR2 YYNGEE. The length of the CDR3 is 13 residues. CDR3 sequence (DNA): TGTGCCAGCAGCGTAGCTAGTGGAGAGACCCAGTACTTC. Translation gives CASSVASGETQYF.

This chain uses TRBV3-1 (or the pseudogene TRBV3-2) with TRBJ1-2; D is unclear. This CDR3 has 11 residues. The germline CDR1 and CDR2 sequences are LGHDT and YNNKEL (reference sequence). V gave up 1 base and J gave up 7 bases, with 4 bases separating them. CDR3 coding DNA: TGTGCCAGCAGCCAAGCCCTTGGCTACACCTTC. Translating gives CASSQALGYTF.

CDR3 sequence (DNA): TGTGCCAGCAGCTTAACCCCGGACAGGCAGAACACTGAAGCTTTCTTT. Translating gives CASSLTPDRQNTEAFF. V usage is TRBV9 and J usage is TRBJ1-1; 7 nucleotides line up with TRBD1. Per germline, CDR1 SGDLS and CDR2 YYNGEE. CDR3 length: 16 residues. J lost 1 base, V lost 4 bases, and 10 bases had no gene match.

The V gene is TRBV24-1, the J gene TRBJ1-1; D is unresolved. The CDR3 runs 15 residues. CDR1 and CDR2 (germline): KGHDR, SFDVKD. V was shortened by 3 bases and J by 9 bases, with 19 bases between the two germline ends. The CDR3 DNA reads as TGTGCCACCAGTGATCCCGACTCATCCCCTGAGAAAGCTTTCTTT. Amino acid sequence: CATSDPDSSPEKAFF.